This is a list of T cell receptor beta chains from one sample in a study of T cell changes during pregnancy in multiple sclerosis. Generated by immunoSEQ multiplex PCR, the TCRdb table keeps only in-frame clones and is missing some. In the table there are 55,000 to 75,000 clones, about 91% of which are singletons. The source material was peripheral blood, sampled after pregnancy. These receptors originate from a female donor with multiple sclerosis, enrolled in a pregnancy study. The CDR3 runs from the conserved cysteine through the conserved F or W. D genes are given only for firm matches. Part of the rows lack a size; the others show once, few, many or a class for expanded clones.

D,V,J,size,DNA,CDR3
TRBD2,TRBV9,TRBJ2-3,-,TGTGCCAGCAGCGTTCTAGCGGGAGGGCCGACAGATACGCAGTATTTT,CASSVLAGGPTDTQYF
-,TRBV6-1,TRBJ1-2,-,TGTGCCAGCAGAGAGGGGGAAGCCTATGGCTACACCTTC,CASREGEAYGYTF
TRBD2,TRBV5-1,TRBJ2-7,-,TGCGCCAGCAGCTTGGTGCTAGCGGGAGGGCCGTCCTACGAGCAGTACTTC,CASSLVLAGGPSYEQYF
-,TRBV29-1,TRBJ1-1,-,TGCAGCGGCGTACAGGACACTGAAGCTTTCTTT,CSGVQDTEAFF
-,TRBV6-4,TRBJ1-5,-,TGTGCCAGCAGTTTGAAGGGGGGGGGCAATCAGCCCCAGCATTTT,CASSLKGGGNQPQHF
-,TRBV9,TRBJ2-7,-,TGTGCCAGCAGCGGGGCCCCGTCCTACGAGCAGTACTTC,CASSGAPSYEQYF
TRBD1,TRBV5-4,TRBJ2-2,-,TGTGCCAGCAGCTCTGGACAGGGGGTAGCCGGGGAGCTGTTTTTT,CASSSGQGVAGELFF
TRBD1,TRBV4-1,TRBJ2-7,-,TGCGCCAGCAGCCAGTTGGACAGGAGCATCTACGAGCAGTACTTC,CASSQLDRSIYEQYF
-,TRBV10-3,TRBJ2-7,-,TGTGCCATCCGGAGGGACCAGGCACCCTACGAGCAGTACTTC,CAIRRDQAPYEQYF
-,TRBV19,TRBJ2-1,-,TGTGCCAGTAGTAACCCCTCCCAAGTGGGAGGCAATGAGCAGTTCTTC,CASSNPSQVGGNEQFF
TRBD2,TRBV7-9,TRBJ2-1,-,TGTGCCAGCAGCTCTCGACTAGCGGGAGACGGGCGGGAAGAGCAGTTCTTC,CASSSRLAGDGREEQFF
TRBD2,TRBV9,TRBJ2-1,-,TGTGCCAGCAGCGTAGTGGGGACTAGCAACAATGAGCAGTTCTTC,CASSVVGTSNNEQFF
TRBD1,TRBV28,TRBJ2-2,-,TGTGCCAGCAGAGCGACAGGGGGCAGGAGGGAGCTGTTTTTT,CASRATGGRRELFF
TRBD1,TRBV6-5,TRBJ1-2,-,TGTGCCAGCAGTTACGACAGGGCCCCATATGGCTACACCTTC,CASSYDRAPYGYTF
TRBD2,TRBV27,TRBJ2-7,-,TGTGCCAGCAGTTATAGCGGGAGTGGTGAGCAGTACTTC,CASSYSGSGEQYF
-,TRBV7-9,TRBJ2-7,-,TGTGCCAGCAGCCAAACAGGGCCATCCAGCGAGCAGTACTTC,CASSQTGPSSEQYF
TRBD1,TRBV7-9,TRBJ2-6,-,TGTGCCAGCAGCTTAGCAGGGACAGGCCACTCTGGGGCCAACGTCCTGACTTTC,CASSLAGTGHSGANVLTF
TRBD1,TRBV5-1,TRBJ1-1,few,TGCGCCAGCAGCCACGGACAGGCCCTTGAAGCTTTCTTT,CASSHGQALEAFF
TRBD2,TRBV5-1,TRBJ2-7,-,TGCGCCAGCAGCCTGACTAGCGGTTCTTACGAGCAGTACTTC,CASSLTSGSYEQYF
-,TRBV29-1,TRBJ2-7,-,TGCAGCATTCGGGGTTCCTACGAGCAGTACTTC,CSIRGSYEQYF
TRBD1,TRBV5-1,TRBJ2-5,-,TGCGCCAGCGCGGGACAGGGGATAGGTGGAGAGACCCAGTACTTC,CASAGQGIGGETQYF
-,TRBV5-1,TRBJ2-7,-,TGCGCCAGCAGCTTGTCTCCTTTCTACGAGCAGTACTTC,CASSLSPFYEQYF
TRBD2,TRBV4-2,TRBJ2-2,once,TGTGCCAGCAGCCAAGTCGGGAGGCACACCGGGGAGCTGTTTTTT,CASSQVGRHTGELFF
-,TRBV19,TRBJ2-1,-,TGTGCCAGCCGGACATCGTACAATGAGCAGTTCTTC,CASRTSYNEQFF
TRBD2,TRBV27,TRBJ2-7,-,TGTGCCAGCAGGAGGGGGACTAGCGGGGATACCTACGAGCAGTACTTC,CASRRGTSGDTYEQYF
-,TRBV10-3,TRBJ2-1,-,TGTGCCATCAGCCAACGGCTAGGCGGTAATACTGAGCAGTTCTTC,CAISQRLGGNTEQFF
TRBD2,TRBV28,TRBJ2-7,once,TGTGCCAGCAGTTTAGCGGGAGGCACCTACGAGCAGTACTTC,CASSLAGGTYEQYF
TRBD2,TRBV5-1,TRBJ2-3,-,TGCGCCAGCAGCTGGGTTAGTGCGGGAGGCACAGATACGCAGTATTTT,CASSWVSAGGTDTQYF
TRBD2,TRBV9,TRBJ2-1,-,TGTGCCAGCTCGGGGGGAACCTCCTACAATGAGCAGTTCTTC,CASSGGTSYNEQFF